The T cell receptor (beta chain) under discussion was sequenced for a study of blood T cell repertoires in COVID-19. On the study more broadly: The samples span acute and convalescent COVID-19 from the United States, Italy and Spain.

The study drew participants aged about 18 to 89 years from under 30 US areas. Participant reports of clinical history set cohort assignment. In the source study's methods: Amplified reference gene primers provided the basis for estimating nucleated cell counts. The protocol was immunoSEQ multiplex PCR, while the TCRdb copy is restricted to in-frame clones and leaves out a portion. V, J and clone size are taken as reported in that table, and D and trimming were inferred from the DNA itself. The table has roughly 380,000 clones, around 87% seen once. Germline CDR1 and CDR2: SGHRS and YFSETQ. Trimming at V came to 0 bases and at J to 14 bases, leaving 2 bases not matched to a gene. This CDR3 is 12 amino acids long.

J is TRBJ1-4 and V is TRBV5-1; 9 bases agree with TRBD1. Material for sequencing was PBMCs or T cells enriched from blood (not recorded which). The sequence was collected from a man younger than 40 who had recovered from COVID-19. This CDR3 is CASSLGGTGLFF. The CDR3 nucleotides read TGCGCCAGCAGCTTGGGGGGGACAGGGCTGTTTTTT.